These T cell receptor beta chains were read from a single sample in a study of blood T cells in healthy people across ages. Via MiXCR, TCRdb re-called the 5' RACE reads, giving one row per CDR3 protein. This sample has 650,000 to 1,000,000 distinct CDR3 sequences, with about 37% found just once. Sequencing was carried out using blood. These receptors originate from a man younger than 35 in good health. The CDR3 runs from the conserved cysteine through the conserved F or W. Fields, in order: V gene, clone size, D gene, J gene, CDR3 DNA, CDR3 protein. The D gene is left open where the match is weak. Rows give clone size only sometimes, using once, few, many, or a class for an expanded clone.

v_call: TRBV2
clone_size: .
d_call: .
j_call: TRBJ1-4
cdr3_nt: TGTGCCAGCAGGCGGTCGGGTATCCTAACTAATGAAAAACTGTTTTTT
cdr3_aa: CASRRSGILTNEKLFF

v_call: TRBV11-2
clone_size: few
d_call: .
j_call: TRBJ2-7
cdr3_nt: TGTGCCAGCAGCTTAGGAGCAGGGTCCCCCTACGAGCAGTACTTC
cdr3_aa: CASSLGAGSPYEQYF

v_call: TRBV4-2
clone_size: .
d_call: .
j_call: TRBJ1-1
cdr3_nt: TGTGCCAGCAGCCAAGATCTTGGGCTGAACACTGAAGCTTTCTTT
cdr3_aa: CASSQDLGLNTEAFF

v_call: TRBV4-2
clone_size: .
d_call: TRBD1
j_call: TRBJ2-3
cdr3_nt: TGTGCCAGCAGCCAAGCAAGGGGGCCGAGAGATACGCAGTATTTT
cdr3_aa: CASSQARGPRDTQYF

v_call: TRBV18
clone_size: few
d_call: .
j_call: TRBJ2-1
cdr3_nt: TGTGCCAGCTCACCATATCCCTACAATGAGCAGTTCTTC
cdr3_aa: CASSPYPYNEQFF

v_call: TRBV5-1
clone_size: few
d_call: .
j_call: TRBJ2-5
cdr3_nt: TGCGCCAGCAGCTTCGCCCAGGGGGGGATCCAAGAGACCCAGTACTTC
cdr3_aa: CASSFAQGGIQETQYF

v_call: TRBV30
clone_size: few
d_call: .
j_call: TRBJ1-5
cdr3_nt: TGTGCCTGGAGTGTACCGGGACAAAATCAGCCCCAGCATTTT
cdr3_aa: CAWSVPGQNQPQHF

v_call: TRBV7-3
clone_size: .
d_call: .
j_call: TRBJ2-2
cdr3_nt: TGTGCCAGCAGCTTAAGCAGGTCGAACACCGGGGAGCTGTTTTTT
cdr3_aa: CASSLSRSNTGELFF

v_call: TRBV2
clone_size: many
d_call: .
j_call: TRBJ2-5
cdr3_nt: TGTGCCAGCAGTGAGAGGGCACAAGAGACCCAGTACTTC
cdr3_aa: CASSERAQETQYF

v_call: TRBV29-1
clone_size: .
d_call: .
j_call: TRBJ2-5
cdr3_nt: TGCAGCGTAGGACAGACCCAAGAGACCCAGTACTTC
cdr3_aa: CSVGQTQETQYF

v_call: TRBV6-6
clone_size: .
d_call: .
j_call: TRBJ1-1
cdr3_nt: TGTGCCAGCAGTTCCCAGGACAGACTACAAGCTTTCTTT
cdr3_aa: CASSSQDRLQAFF

v_call: TRBV4-3
clone_size: .
d_call: .
j_call: TRBJ1-2
cdr3_nt: TGCGCCAGCAGCTCCAGGCAGGGTCCTGTTAATGGCTACACCTTC
cdr3_aa: CASSSRQGPVNGYTF

v_call: TRBV29-1
clone_size: .
d_call: .
j_call: TRBJ1-2
cdr3_nt: TGCAGCGCACAGACAGAGTACTATGGCTACACCTTC
cdr3_aa: CSAQTEYYGYTF

v_call: TRBV4-1
clone_size: .
d_call: TRBD1
j_call: TRBJ1-1
cdr3_nt: TGCGCCAGCAGCCAAATTACAGGGGAGATTCGGGCTTTCTTT
cdr3_aa: CASSQITGEIRAFF

v_call: TRBV7-7
clone_size: few
d_call: .
j_call: TRBJ2-5
cdr3_nt: TGTGCCAGCAGCGTTGTCCGGGTTGAGACCCAGTACTTC
cdr3_aa: CASSVVRVETQYF

v_call: TRBV7-2
clone_size: .
d_call: .
j_call: TRBJ1-5
cdr3_nt: TGTGCCAGCAGCTGGGTGGGGAAACAGCCCCAGCATTTT
cdr3_aa: CASSWVGKQPQHF

v_call: TRBV20-1
clone_size: .
d_call: .
j_call: TRBJ1-2
cdr3_nt: TGCAGTGCGCAGGGTACCCATGGCTACGCCTTC
cdr3_aa: CSAQGTHGYAF

v_call: TRBV5-1
clone_size: few
d_call: .
j_call: TRBJ2-3
cdr3_nt: TGCGCCAGCAGCTCCGGGCTAGGCGGAAGTTTAAGTAGCACAGATACGCAGTATTTT
cdr3_aa: CASSSGLGGSLSSTDTQYF

v_call: TRBV27
clone_size: .
d_call: .
j_call: TRBJ1-5
cdr3_nt: TGTGCCAGCAGAATAAACAGCAATCAGCCCCAGCATTTT
cdr3_aa: CASRINSNQPQHF

v_call: TRBV20-1
clone_size: .
d_call: TRBD2
j_call: TRBJ2-2
cdr3_nt: TGCAGTGCTAGAGATGCCAATAGACTAGCGGGGGCCGCGAACACCGGGGAGCTGTTTTTT
cdr3_aa: CSARDANRLAGAANTGELFF

v_call: TRBV4-1
clone_size: .
d_call: .
j_call: TRBJ2-5
cdr3_nt: TGCGCCAGCAGCCAAGTTCCAAGACGGGGGAGCCAAGAGACCCAGTACTTC
cdr3_aa: CASSQVPRRGSQETQYF

v_call: TRBV7-2
clone_size: .
d_call: .
j_call: TRBJ2-1
cdr3_nt: TGTGCCAGCAGCGGACTCCAGGGAATGGACAATGAGCAGTTCTTC
cdr3_aa: CASSGLQGMDNEQFF

v_call: TRBV6-6
clone_size: .
d_call: .
j_call: TRBJ2-3
cdr3_nt: TGTGCCAGCAGTTCCTCGACGACTAGCACAGATACGCAGTATTTT
cdr3_aa: CASSSSTTSTDTQYF

v_call: TRBV6-5
clone_size: .
d_call: .
j_call: TRBJ1-1
cdr3_nt: TGTGCCAGCAGTGAATACCGGGGGTCGAACACTGAAGCTTTCTTT
cdr3_aa: CASSEYRGSNTEAFF

v_call: TRBV5-1
clone_size: .
d_call: .
j_call: TRBJ1-1
cdr3_nt: TGCGCCAGCAGCTTGGAAATAAACACTGAAGCTTTCTTT
cdr3_aa: CASSLEINTEAFF

v_call: TRBV9
clone_size: .
d_call: .
j_call: TRBJ1-1
cdr3_nt: TGTGCCAACAGCGCAAACAGTGCTTTCTTT
cdr3_aa: CANSANSAFF

v_call: TRBV10-3
clone_size: few
d_call: .
j_call: TRBJ1-2
cdr3_nt: TGTGCCATCAGTGAGTCGACGCTTAACTATGGCTACACCTTC
cdr3_aa: CAISESTLNYGYTF

v_call: TRBV3-1
clone_size: few
d_call: .
j_call: TRBJ2-5
cdr3_nt: TGTGCCAGCAGCCAAGCGTCAGGGAAAGAGACCCAGTACTTC
cdr3_aa: CASSQASGKETQYF

v_call: TRBV28
clone_size: many
d_call: TRBD1
j_call: TRBJ2-7
cdr3_nt: TGTGCCAGCAGTACAGGGGGGCAGTACTTC
cdr3_aa: CASSTGGQYF

v_call: TRBV5-1
clone_size: .
d_call: TRBD1
j_call: TRBJ2-1
cdr3_nt: TGCGCCAGCAGCTTGACCGGACAGGGTTCTGCAAATGAGCAGTTCTTC
cdr3_aa: CASSLTGQGSANEQFF

v_call: TRBV7-2
clone_size: few
d_call: .
j_call: TRBJ2-5
cdr3_nt: TGTGCCAGCAGCTTAGTGATGGGGGAGAAGACCCAGTACTTC
cdr3_aa: CASSLVMGEKTQYF

v_call: TRBV28
clone_size: .
d_call: .
j_call: TRBJ2-7
cdr3_nt: TGTGCCAGCAGTTTATACCGACTCAAAGGGGAGCAGTACTTC
cdr3_aa: CASSLYRLKGEQYF

v_call: TRBV14
clone_size: few
d_call: TRBD1
j_call: TRBJ2-4
cdr3_nt: TGTGCCAGCAGCCAAGGAGGGGGCCCAACACCCTTAGCCAAAAACATTCAGTACTTC
cdr3_aa: CASSQGGGPTPLAKNIQYF

v_call: TRBV18
clone_size: few
d_call: .
j_call: TRBJ1-2
cdr3_nt: TGTGCCAGCTCACCACCCTCCAGGATTAACTATGGCTACACCTTC
cdr3_aa: CASSPPSRINYGYTF

v_call: TRBV9
clone_size: few
d_call: .
j_call: TRBJ1-2
cdr3_nt: TGTGCCAGCAGCCCGGGAGACAGCCCTAACTATGGCTACACCTTC
cdr3_aa: CASSPGDSPNYGYTF

v_call: TRBV4-3
clone_size: .
d_call: TRBD2
j_call: TRBJ2-3
cdr3_nt: TGCGCCAGCAGCCAAGACGGGACTAGCGGGTGGGGCACAGATACGCAGTATTTT
cdr3_aa: CASSQDGTSGWGTDTQYF

v_call: TRBV6-5
clone_size: few
d_call: .
j_call: TRBJ2-5
cdr3_nt: TGTGCCAGTCGCGCACCAGGGTACGATGAGCAGTACTTC
cdr3_aa: CASRAPGYDEQYF

v_call: TRBV5-1
clone_size: few
d_call: .
j_call: TRBJ1-1
cdr3_nt: TGCGCCAGCAGCTCAGGGTTTATCACTGAAGCTTTCTTT
cdr3_aa: CASSSGFITEAFF

v_call: TRBV4-2
clone_size: once
d_call: .
j_call: TRBJ1-4
cdr3_nt: TGTGCCAGCAGCCAAGATAAGATGGGGAGTGGGGAAAAACTGTTTTTT
cdr3_aa: CASSQDKMGSGEKLFF

v_call: TRBV6-2/TRBV6-3
clone_size: .
d_call: .
j_call: TRBJ1-5
cdr3_nt: TGTGCCAGTACGGGAGGCAATCAGCCCCAGCATTTT
cdr3_aa: CASTGGNQPQHF

v_call: TRBV14
clone_size: .
d_call: TRBD2
j_call: TRBJ2-1
cdr3_nt: TGTGCCAGCAGCCCAAGGCGCGGGAGTGATGAGCAGTTCTTC
cdr3_aa: CASSPRRGSDEQFF

v_call: TRBV6-6
clone_size: .
d_call: .
j_call: TRBJ1-4
cdr3_nt: TGTGCCAGCAGCCAGGACAGTTCCGGAAAACTGTTTTTT
cdr3_aa: CASSQDSSGKLFF

v_call: TRBV28
clone_size: .
d_call: .
j_call: TRBJ2-7
cdr3_nt: TGTGCCAGCAGTGAAGGACCCTCCTGCGAGCAGTACTTC
cdr3_aa: CASSEGPSCEQYF

v_call: TRBV30
clone_size: few
d_call: .
j_call: TRBJ2-3
cdr3_nt: TGTGCCTGGAGTGTTGGAGATACGCAGTATTTT
cdr3_aa: CAWSVGDTQYF